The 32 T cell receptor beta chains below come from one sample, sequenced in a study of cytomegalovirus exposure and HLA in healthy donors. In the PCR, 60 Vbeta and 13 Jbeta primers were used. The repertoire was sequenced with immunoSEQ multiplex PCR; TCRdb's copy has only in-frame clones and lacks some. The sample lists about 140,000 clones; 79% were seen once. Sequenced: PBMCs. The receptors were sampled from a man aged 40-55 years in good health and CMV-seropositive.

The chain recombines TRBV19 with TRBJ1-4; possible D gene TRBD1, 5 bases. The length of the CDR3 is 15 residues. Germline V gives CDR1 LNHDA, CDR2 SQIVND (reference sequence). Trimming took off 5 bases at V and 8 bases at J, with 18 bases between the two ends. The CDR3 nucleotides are TGTGCCAGTAGTGGCGGAGGGGCGGCGGAAGAAAAACTGTTTTTT. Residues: CASSGGGAAEEKLFF.

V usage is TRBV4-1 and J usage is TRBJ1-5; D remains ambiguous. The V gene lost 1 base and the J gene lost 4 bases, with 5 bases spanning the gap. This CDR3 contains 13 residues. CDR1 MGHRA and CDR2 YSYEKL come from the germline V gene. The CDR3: CASSQGSNQPQHF. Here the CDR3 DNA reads TGCGCCAGCAGCCAAGGTTCTAATCAGCCCCAGCATTTT.

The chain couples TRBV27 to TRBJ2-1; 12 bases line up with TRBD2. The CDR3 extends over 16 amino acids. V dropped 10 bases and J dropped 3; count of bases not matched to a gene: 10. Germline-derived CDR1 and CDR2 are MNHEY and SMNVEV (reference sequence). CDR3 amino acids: CATSGLAGLYYNEQFF. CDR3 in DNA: TGTGCCACCTCTGGACTAGCGGGACTATACTACAATGAGCAGTTCTTC.

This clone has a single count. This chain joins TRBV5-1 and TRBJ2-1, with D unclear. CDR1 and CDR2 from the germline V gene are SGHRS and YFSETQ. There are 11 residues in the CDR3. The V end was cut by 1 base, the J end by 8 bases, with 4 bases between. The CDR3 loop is CASSLLDEQFF. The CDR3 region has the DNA TGCGCCAGCAGCTTGTTAGATGAGCAGTTCTTC.

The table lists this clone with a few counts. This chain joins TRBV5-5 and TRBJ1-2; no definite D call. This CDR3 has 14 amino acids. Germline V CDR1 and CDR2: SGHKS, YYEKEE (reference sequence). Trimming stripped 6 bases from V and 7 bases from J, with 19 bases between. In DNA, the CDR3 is TGTGCCAGCACCCGAGTGTTGAGGGAGGGTGGCTACACCTTC. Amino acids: CASTRVLREGGYTF.

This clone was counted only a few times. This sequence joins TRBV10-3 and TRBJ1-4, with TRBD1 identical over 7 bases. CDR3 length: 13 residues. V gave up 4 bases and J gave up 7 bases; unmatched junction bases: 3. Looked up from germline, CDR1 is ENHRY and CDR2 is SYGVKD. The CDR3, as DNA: TGTGCCATCAGTGGGGGGGACAGTGAAAAACTGTTTTTT. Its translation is CAISGGDSEKLFF.

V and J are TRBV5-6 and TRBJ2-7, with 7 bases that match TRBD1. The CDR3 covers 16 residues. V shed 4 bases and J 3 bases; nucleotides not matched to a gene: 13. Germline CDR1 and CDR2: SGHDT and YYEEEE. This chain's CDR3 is CASSEITGVGYYEQYF. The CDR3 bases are TGTGCCAGCAGCGAAATAACAGGGGTCGGATACTACGAGCAGTACTTC.

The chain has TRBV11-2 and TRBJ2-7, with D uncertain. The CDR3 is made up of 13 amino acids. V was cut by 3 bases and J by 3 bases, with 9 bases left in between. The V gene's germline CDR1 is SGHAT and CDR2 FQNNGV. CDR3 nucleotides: TGTGCCAGCAGCTTCACTGGTGACTACGAGCAGTACTTC. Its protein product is CASSFTGDYEQYF. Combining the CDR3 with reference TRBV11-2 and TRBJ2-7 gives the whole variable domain EAGVAQSPRYKIIEKRQSVAFWCNPISGHATLYWYQQILGQGPKLLIQFQNNGVVDDSQLPKDRFSAERLKGVDSTLKIQPAKLEDSAVYLCASSFTGDYEQYFGPGTRLTVT.

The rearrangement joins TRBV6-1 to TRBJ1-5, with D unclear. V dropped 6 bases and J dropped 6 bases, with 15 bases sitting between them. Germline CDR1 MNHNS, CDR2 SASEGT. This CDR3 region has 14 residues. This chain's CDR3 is CASRLGVGGQPQHF. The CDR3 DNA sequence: TGTGCCAGCAGGTTAGGAGTCGGAGGTCAGCCCCAGCATTTT.

The CDR3 sequence: CASQGPTNTGELFF. The CDR3 DNA reads as TGTGCCAGTCAGGGGCCGACGAACACCGGGGAGCTGTTTTTT. V and J are TRBV11-1 and TRBJ2-2; a possible D gene is TRBD1 (6 bases). Trimming took 9 bases from V and 0 from J, leaving 11 bases between them. The CDR3 sequence is 14 residues long. Germline CDR1 and CDR2: SGHAT and FQDESV (reference sequence).

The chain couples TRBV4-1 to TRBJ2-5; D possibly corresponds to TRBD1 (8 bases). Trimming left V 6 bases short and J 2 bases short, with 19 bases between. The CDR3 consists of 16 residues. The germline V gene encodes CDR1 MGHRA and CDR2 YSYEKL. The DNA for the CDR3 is TGCGCCAGCAGTCCCTTCGACAGGGGAGGGCAAGAGACCCAGTACTTC. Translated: CASSPFDRGGQETQYF.

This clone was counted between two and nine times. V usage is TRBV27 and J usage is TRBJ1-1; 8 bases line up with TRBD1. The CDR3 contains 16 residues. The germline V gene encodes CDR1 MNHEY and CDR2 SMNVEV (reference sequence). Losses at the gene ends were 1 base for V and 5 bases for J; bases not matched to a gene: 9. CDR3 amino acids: CASSLLFQGAKTEAFF. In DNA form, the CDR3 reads TGTGCCAGCAGTTTATTATTTCAGGGGGCGAAGACTGAAGCTTTCTTT.

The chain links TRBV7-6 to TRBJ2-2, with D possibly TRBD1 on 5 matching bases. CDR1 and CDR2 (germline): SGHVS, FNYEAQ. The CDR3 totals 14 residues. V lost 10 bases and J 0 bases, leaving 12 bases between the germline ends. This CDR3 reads CATGEGANTGELFF. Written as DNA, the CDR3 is TGTGCCACCGGCGAAGGGGCGAACACCGGGGAGCTGTTTTTT. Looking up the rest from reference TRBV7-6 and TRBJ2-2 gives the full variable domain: GAGVSQSPRYKVTKRGQDVALRCDPISGHVSLYWYRQALGQGPEFLTYFNYEAQQDKSGLPNDRFSAERPEGSISTLTIQRTEQRDSAMYRCATGEGANTGELFFGEGSRLTVL.

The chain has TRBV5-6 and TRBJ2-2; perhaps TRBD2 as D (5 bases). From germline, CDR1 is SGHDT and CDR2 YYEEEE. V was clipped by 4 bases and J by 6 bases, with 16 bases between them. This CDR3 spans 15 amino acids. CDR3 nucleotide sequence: TGTGCCAGCAGCCCGCCACTAGGAGGAGCCGGGGAGCTGTTTTTT. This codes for CASSPPLGGAGELFF.

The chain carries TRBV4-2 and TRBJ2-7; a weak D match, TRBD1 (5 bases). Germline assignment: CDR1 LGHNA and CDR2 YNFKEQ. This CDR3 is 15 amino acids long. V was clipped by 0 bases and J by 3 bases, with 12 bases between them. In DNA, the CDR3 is TGTGCCAGCAGCCAAGATCTCAGACAGAACTACGAGCAGTACTTC. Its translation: CASSQDLRQNYEQYF.

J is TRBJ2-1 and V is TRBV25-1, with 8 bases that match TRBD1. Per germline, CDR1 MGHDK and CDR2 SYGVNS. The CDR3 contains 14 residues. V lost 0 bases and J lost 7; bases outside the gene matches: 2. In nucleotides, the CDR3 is TGTGCCAGCAGTGAATACACAGGGGGTAATGAGCAGTTCTTC. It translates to CASSEYTGGNEQFF.

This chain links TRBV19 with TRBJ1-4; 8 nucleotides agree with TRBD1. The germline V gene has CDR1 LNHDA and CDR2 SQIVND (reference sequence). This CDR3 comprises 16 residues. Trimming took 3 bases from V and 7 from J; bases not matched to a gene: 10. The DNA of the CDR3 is TGTGCCAGTAGTATTCTCGGGACAGGTGGGCGTGAAAAACTGTTTTTT. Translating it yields CASSILGTGGREKLFF.

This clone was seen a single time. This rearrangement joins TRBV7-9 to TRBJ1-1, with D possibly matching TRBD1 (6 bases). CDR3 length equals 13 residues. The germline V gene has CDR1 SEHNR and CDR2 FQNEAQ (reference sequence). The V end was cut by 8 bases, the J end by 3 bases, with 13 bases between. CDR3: CASGRGTDTEAFF. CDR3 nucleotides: TGTGCCAGCGGCAGGGGTACGGACACTGAAGCTTTCTTT.

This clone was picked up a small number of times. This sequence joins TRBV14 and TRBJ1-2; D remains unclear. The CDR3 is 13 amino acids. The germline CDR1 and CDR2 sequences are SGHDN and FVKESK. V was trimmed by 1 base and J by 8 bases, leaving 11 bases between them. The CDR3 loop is CASSQVLSRGYTF. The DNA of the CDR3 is TGTGCCAGCAGCCAAGTTTTATCGCGCGGCTACACCTTC.

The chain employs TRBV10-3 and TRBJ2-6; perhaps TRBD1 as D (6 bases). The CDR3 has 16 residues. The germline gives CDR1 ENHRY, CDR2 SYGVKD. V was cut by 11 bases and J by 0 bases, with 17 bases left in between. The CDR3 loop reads CAARTDPLSGANVLTF. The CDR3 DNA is TGTGCCGCACGGACAGATCCACTCTCTGGGGCCAACGTCCTGACTTTC.

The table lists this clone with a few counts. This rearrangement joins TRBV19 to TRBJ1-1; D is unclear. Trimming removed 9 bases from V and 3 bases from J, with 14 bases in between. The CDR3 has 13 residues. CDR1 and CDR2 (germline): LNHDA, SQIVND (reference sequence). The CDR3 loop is CASRTIRDTEAFF. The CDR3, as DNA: TGTGCCAGCAGGACTATTAGGGACACTGAAGCTTTCTTT.

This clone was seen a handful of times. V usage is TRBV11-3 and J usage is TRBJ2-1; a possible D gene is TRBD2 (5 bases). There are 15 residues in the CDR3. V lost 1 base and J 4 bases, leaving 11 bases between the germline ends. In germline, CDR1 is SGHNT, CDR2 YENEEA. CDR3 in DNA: TGTGCCAGCAGCTTAGCCTCTACGGGATACAATGAGCAGTTCTTC. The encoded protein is CASSLASTGYNEQFF.

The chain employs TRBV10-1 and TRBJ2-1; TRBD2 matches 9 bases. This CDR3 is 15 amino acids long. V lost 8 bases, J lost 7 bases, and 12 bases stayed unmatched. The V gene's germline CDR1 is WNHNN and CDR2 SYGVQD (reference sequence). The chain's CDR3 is CASSGAGGFRNEQFF. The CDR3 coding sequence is TGCGCCAGCTCTGGAGCGGGAGGTTTTCGTAATGAGCAGTTCTTC.

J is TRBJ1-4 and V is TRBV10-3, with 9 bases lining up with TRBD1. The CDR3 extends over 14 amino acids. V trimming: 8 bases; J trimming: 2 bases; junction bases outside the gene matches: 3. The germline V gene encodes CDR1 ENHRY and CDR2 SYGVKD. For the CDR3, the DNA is TGTGCCATCGGTACAGGGGGCACTAATGAAAAACTGTTTTTT. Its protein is CAIGTGGTNEKLFF.

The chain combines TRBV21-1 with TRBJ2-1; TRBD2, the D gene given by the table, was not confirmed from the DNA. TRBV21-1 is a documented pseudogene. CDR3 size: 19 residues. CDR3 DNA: TGTGCCAGCAGCCCCAAAACTACTAGCGGGATAGTACTAGGCAATGAGCAGTTCTTC. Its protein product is CASSPKTTSGIVLGNEQFF.

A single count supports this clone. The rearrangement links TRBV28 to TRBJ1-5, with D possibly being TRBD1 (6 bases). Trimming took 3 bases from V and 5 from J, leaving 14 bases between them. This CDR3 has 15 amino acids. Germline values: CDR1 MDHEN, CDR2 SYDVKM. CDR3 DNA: TGTGCCAGCAGTTTTCAGGGGCTCGGGTATCAGCCCCAGCATTTT. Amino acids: CASSFQGLGYQPQHF.

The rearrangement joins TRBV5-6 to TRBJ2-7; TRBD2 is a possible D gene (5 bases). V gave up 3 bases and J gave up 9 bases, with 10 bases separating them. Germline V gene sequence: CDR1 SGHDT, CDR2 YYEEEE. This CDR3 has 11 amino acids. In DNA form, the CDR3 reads TGTGCCAGCAGCTCTGGACTCTTGCAGTACTTC. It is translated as CASSSGLLQYF.

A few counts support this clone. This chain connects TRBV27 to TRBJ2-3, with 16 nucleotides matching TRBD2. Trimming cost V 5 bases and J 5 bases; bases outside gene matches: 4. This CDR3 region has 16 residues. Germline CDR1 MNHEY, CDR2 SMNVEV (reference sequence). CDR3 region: CASSAGTSGRGDTQYF. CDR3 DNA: TGTGCCAGCAGTGCAGGGACTAGCGGGAGGGGAGATACGCAGTATTTT.

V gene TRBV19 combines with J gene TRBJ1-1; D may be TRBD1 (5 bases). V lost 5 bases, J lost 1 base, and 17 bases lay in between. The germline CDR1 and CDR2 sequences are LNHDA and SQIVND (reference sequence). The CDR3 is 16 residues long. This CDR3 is CASSPVGEVRNTEAFF. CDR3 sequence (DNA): TGTGCCAGTAGTCCCGTGGGGGAGGTTCGGAACACTGAAGCTTTCTTT.

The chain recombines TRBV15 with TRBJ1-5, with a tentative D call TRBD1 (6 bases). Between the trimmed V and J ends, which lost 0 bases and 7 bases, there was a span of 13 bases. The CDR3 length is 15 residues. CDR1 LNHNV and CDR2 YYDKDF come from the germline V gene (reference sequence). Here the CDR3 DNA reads TGTGCCACCAGCAGAGACCATGGGAGGGGGCAGCCCCAGCATTTT. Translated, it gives CATSRDHGRGQPQHF.

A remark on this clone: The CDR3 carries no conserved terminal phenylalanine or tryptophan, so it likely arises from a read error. CDR3 DNA sequence: TGTGCCAGCAGTTTACGGGGAAGCACTGAAGCTTTCTCT. Its translation is CASSLRGSTEAFS. This chain links TRBV27 with TRBJ1-1; D gene unclear. CDR3 length: 13 residues. V was trimmed by 2 bases and J by 4 bases, leaving 8 bases between them. Per the germline V gene, CDR1 is MNHEY and CDR2 is SMNVEV (reference sequence).

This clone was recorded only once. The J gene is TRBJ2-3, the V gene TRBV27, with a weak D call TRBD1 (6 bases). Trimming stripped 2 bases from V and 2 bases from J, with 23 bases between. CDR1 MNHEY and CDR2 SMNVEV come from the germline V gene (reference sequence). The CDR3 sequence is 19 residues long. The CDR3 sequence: CASSLTQVPTGLITDTQYF. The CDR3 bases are TGTGCCAGCAGTTTAACCCAAGTCCCGACAGGTTTGATCACAGATACGCAGTATTTT.